This T cell receptor (beta chain) was profiled in a study of T cells after yellow fever vaccination. Overall study context: The SMART-Seq v4 Ultra Low Input method served to prepare the low-cell-number fractions. General study findings and limits: Booster sampling recovered most clones from primary vaccination (around 96% CD4, approximately 88% CD8).

Universal primer sites and UMIs were introduced during 5'RACE template-switching synthesis of TCR cDNA. TCRdb passed the 5' RACE reads through MiXCR, listing each CDR3 protein once. The sample records a few hundred thousand distinct CDR3 sequences, roughly an eighth being singletons. V lost 4 bases, J lost 5 bases, and 11 bases lay in between. The CDR3 has 13 residues. The germline CDR1 and CDR2 sequences are DFQATT and SNEGSKA (reference sequence). In the case of this clonotype: Its antigen is still unknown.

The chain uses TRBV20-1 and TRBJ1-4; D gene uncertain. Here the sequenced sample was CD4+ T cells sorted from PBMCs, taken 15 days after the yellow fever booster vaccination. The TCR sequence derives from a man in his late teens or twenties who received the YFV17D yellow fever vaccine. The CDR3 DNA reads TGCAGTGCTAAGAGGGTACCCAATGAAAAACTGTTTTTT. This codes for CSAKRVPNEKLFF.